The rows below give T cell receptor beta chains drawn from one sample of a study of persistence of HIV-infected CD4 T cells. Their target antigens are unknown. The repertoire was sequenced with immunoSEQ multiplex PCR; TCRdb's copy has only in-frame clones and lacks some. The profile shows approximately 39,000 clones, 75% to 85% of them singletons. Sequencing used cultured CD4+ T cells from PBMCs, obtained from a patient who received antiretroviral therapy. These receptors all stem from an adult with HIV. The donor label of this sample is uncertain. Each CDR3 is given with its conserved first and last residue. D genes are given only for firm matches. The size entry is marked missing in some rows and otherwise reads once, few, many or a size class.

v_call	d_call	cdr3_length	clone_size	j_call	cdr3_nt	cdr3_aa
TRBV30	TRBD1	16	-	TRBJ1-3	TGTGCCTGGAGTATCCCCGGGACAGGGACTGGAAACACCATATATTTT	CAWSIPGTGTGNTIYF
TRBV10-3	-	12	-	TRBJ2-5	TGTGCCATCAGTGATGTTCAAGAGACCCAGTACTTC	CAISDVQETQYF
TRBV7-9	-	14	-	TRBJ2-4	TGTGCCAGCAGCGAAACAGTAGCCAAAAACATTCAGTACTTC	CASSETVAKNIQYF
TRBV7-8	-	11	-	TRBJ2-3	TGTGCCAGCAGCCCCACAGATACGCAGTATTTT	CASSPTDTQYF
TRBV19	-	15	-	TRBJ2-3	TGTGCCAGTAGTATACGGACAGATAGCACAGATACGCAGTATTTT	CASSIRTDSTDTQYF
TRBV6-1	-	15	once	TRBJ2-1	TGTGCCAGCAGTGAAGCAGGGCTCTCCTACAATGAGCAGTTCTTC	CASSEAGLSYNEQFF
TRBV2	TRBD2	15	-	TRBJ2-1	TGTGCCAGCAGTGAAATCCTAGCGGGGTCTTATGAGCAGTTCTTC	CASSEILAGSYEQFF
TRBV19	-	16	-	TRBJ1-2	TGTGCCAGTAGTCCTGGGCGGCAAACCTCTAACTATGGCTACACCTTC	CASSPGRQTSNYGYTF
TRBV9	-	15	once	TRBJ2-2	TGTGCCAGCAGCGCCCGGGGGTCCAGCACCGGGGAGCTGTTTTTT	CASSARGSSTGELFF
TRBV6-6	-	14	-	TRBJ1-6	TGTGCCACCCAGGTCGAGGGTAATAATTCACCCCTCCACTTT	CATQVEGNNSPLHF
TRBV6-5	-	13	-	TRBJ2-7	TGTGCCAGCAGCCGGACAGTCTCCTACGAGCAGTACTTC	CASSRTVSYEQYF
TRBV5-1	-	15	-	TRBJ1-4	TGCGCCAGCAGCTTGGCCGGCCACCCTAATGAAAAACTGTTTTTT	CASSLAGHPNEKLFF
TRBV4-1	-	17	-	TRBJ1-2	TGCGCCAGCAGCCAGGGTCTAACCGGGCCCGAGAACTATGGCTACACCTTC	CASSQGLTGPENYGYTF
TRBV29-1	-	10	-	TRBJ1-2	TGCAGCGTTGACTCCGATGGCTACACCTTC	CSVDSDGYTF
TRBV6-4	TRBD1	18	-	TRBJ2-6	TGTGCCAGCAGCCGGGACAGGGCTTCTAGCTCTGGGGCCAACGTCCTGACTTTC	CASSRDRASSSGANVLTF
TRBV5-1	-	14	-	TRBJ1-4	TGCGCCAGCAGCTTGGTTCAGCAGGGTGAAAAACTGTTTTTT	CASSLVQQGEKLFF
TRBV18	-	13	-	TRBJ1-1	TGTGCCAGCTCGCGTTCCCAGAACACTGAAGCTTTCTTT	CASSRSQNTEAFF
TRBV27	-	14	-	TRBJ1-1	TGTGCCAGCAGTCCGGCACAGGGGAACACTGAAGCTTTCTTT	CASSPAQGNTEAFF
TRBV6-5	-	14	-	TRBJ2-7	TGTGCCAGCAGTTACGACAGGAACACCTACGAGCAGTACTTC	CASSYDRNTYEQYF
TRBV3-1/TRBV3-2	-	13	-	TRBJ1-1	TGTGCCAGCAGCCAGGAGGGACCTGGGGAAGCTTTCTTT	CASSQEGPGEAFF
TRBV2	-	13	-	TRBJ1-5	TGTGCCAGCAGTGGGGACATAAATCAGCCCCAGCATTTT	CASSGDINQPQHF
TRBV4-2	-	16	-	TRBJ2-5	TGTGCCAGCAGCCAAGGCGCTAGGGAATCTCAAGAGACCCAGTACTTC	CASSQGARESQETQYF
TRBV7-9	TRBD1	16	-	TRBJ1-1	TGTGCCAGCTCAATGAGACAGGGGGTAGGGGGCACTGAAGCTTTCTTT	CASSMRQGVGGTEAFF
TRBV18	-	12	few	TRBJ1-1	TGTGCCAGCTCACCCGGGGAGGGAGAAGCTTTCTTT	CASSPGEGEAFF
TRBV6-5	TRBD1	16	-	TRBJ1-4	TGTGCCAGCAGTTTGAATCCGGGACAGGCTCCTGAAAAACTGTTTTTT	CASSLNPGQAPEKLFF
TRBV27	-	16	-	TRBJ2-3	TGTGCCAGCAGTTTAATTAGGACCGGAGGACCATATACGCAGTATTTT	CASSLIRTGGPYTQYF
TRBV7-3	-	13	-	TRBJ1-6	TGTGCCAGCAGCTTAAATCATAATTCACCCCTCCACTTT	CASSLNHNSPLHF
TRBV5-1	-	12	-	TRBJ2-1	TGCGCCAGACCACAGGGGGGGAATGAGCAGTTCTTC	CARPQGGNEQFF
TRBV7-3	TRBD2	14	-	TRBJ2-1	TGTGCCAGCAGCAGCGGGGGGACCTACAATGAGCAGTTCTTC	CASSSGGTYNEQFF
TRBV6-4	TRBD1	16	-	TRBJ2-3	TGTGCCAGCAGTGATATGGTGACAGGGAGCACAGATACGCAGTATTTT	CASSDMVTGSTDTQYF
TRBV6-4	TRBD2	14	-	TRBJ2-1	TGTGCCAGCAGTGACTACGGGGGGTCGAATGAGCAGTTCTTC	CASSDYGGSNEQFF
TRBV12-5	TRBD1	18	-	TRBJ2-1	TGTGCTAGTGTTCCTGGAAAACAGGGGTCCGTTTACTACAATGAGCAGTTCTTC	CASVPGKQGSVYYNEQFF
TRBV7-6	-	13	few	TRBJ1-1	TGTGCCAGCAGCCTTGACAGGAAGTATGAAGCTTTCTTT	CASSLDRKYEAFF
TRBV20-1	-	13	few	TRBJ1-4	TGCAGTGCTAGTCCTGGGGTTGTTGAAAAACTGTTTTTT	CSASPGVVEKLFF
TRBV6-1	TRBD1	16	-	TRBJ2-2	TGTGCCAGCAGTGAATTTGGGACAGGAAACACCGGGGAGCTGTTTTTT	CASSEFGTGNTGELFF
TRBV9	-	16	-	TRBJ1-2	TGTGCCAGCAGCCCCAGGCAAGGGAGGAATAACTATGGCTACACCTTC	CASSPRQGRNNYGYTF
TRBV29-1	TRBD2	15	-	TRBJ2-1	TGCAGCGTTGCGGCTCTGGCGGGGGGGCCGGGTGAGCAGTTCTTC	CSVAALAGGPGEQFF
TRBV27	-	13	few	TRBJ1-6	TGTGCCAGCAGTGAGGGGAAGACAGCACCCCTCCACTTT	CASSEGKTAPLHF
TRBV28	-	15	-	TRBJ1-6	TGTGCCAGCAGCCCGTTATGGGGGGCGGGCTCACCCCTCCACTTT	CASSPLWGAGSPLHF
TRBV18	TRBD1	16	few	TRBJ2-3	TGTGCCAGCTCGGCCCGACAGGGGACTAGCACAGATACGCAGTATTTT	CASSARQGTSTDTQYF
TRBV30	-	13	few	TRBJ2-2	TGTGCCTGGACCGACAGGGAGGCCGGGGAGCTGTTTTTT	CAWTDREAGELFF
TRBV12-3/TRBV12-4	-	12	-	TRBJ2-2	TGTGCCAGCAGTTCCTTGGCCGGGGAGCTGTTTTTT	CASSSLAGELFF
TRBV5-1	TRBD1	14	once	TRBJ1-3	TGCGCCAGCAGATCCGACAGGGCTGGAAACACCATATATTTT	CASRSDRAGNTIYF
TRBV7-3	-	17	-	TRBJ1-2	TGTGCCAGCAGCCCCTCCGACAGCAGGGCCACCCCGAGTGGCTACACCTTC	CASSPSDSRATPSGYTF
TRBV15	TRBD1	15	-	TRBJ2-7	TGTGCCACCAGCAGAGGTCCAGGGGGCATCTACGAGCAGTACTTC	CATSRGPGGIYEQYF
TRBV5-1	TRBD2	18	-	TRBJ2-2	TGCGCCAGCAGCCCAGGGACTAGCTTAGGGGTTAAAGCCGGGGAGCTGTTTTTT	CASSPGTSLGVKAGELFF